This T cell receptor beta chain was sequenced in a study of CD8+CD57+ T cells in acquired aplastic anemia. Across the whole study: When averaged, DNA from sorted CD4+ and CD8+ cells came to approximately 3.2 ug.

Trimming left V 5 bases short and J 6 bases short, with 25 bases between. The CDR3 is made up of 17 amino acids. CDR1 and CDR2 (germline): SGHVS, FQNEAQ. About this clonotype itself: Antigen specificity is unknown.

Overall study results and limits: A set of about 28 CD8+ CDR3 sequences was shared between patients and controls, and these sequences appeared highly expressed in patients.

TCR beta VDJ combinations and CDR3 sequences were profiled from genomic DNA. From the reads, TCRdb called clonotypes with MiXCR, one entry per CDR3 protein. This sample carries 270,000 or so distinct CDR3 sequences, approximately 79% of them seen once, and the ten largest clones take about two fifths. Patients included in sequencing had previously demonstrated CD8+CD57+ cell expansion by flow cytometry. Severe acquired aplastic anemia was present in all patients. Patients were untreated when blood was sampled. The chain employs TRBV7-8 and TRBJ1-1; no definite D call. The TCR sequence derives from a human donor with aplastic anemia. Material for sequencing was sorted CD4+, CD8+, or CD8+CD57+ T cells (not recorded which) from PBMCs. CDR3: CASSVEGYPLVHSEAFF. Written as DNA, the CDR3 is TGTGCCAGCAGCGTAGAGGGATATCCCCTGGTGCACTCTGAAGCTTTCTTT. The entire variable domain, with the rest obtained from reference TRBV7-8 and TRBJ1-1, is as follows: GAGVSQSPRYKVAKRGQDVALRCDPISGHVSLFWYQQALGQGPEFLTYFQNEAQLDKSGLPSDRFFAERPEGSVSTLKIQRTQQEDSAVYLCASSVEGYPLVHSEAFFGQGTRLTVV.